The sequence of this TCR beta chain was determined in a study of blood T cell repertoires in COVID-19. Study processing details: Reference gene primer amplification yielded estimated nucleated cell counts. Generated by immunoSEQ multiplex PCR, the TCRdb table keeps only in-frame clones and is missing some. That table supplies the V and J calls and clone size; D and trimming were determined from the DNA. The table records roughly 70,000 clones, 75% of them present only once. Looked up from germline, CDR1 is SGHDT and CDR2 is YYEEEE. Trimming took 5 bases from V and 2 from J, leaving 13 bases between them. The CDR3 length is 14 residues.

The sequence derives from a man aged 65-85 years with acute or convalescent COVID-19. Sequencing was performed on peripheral blood. The chain is built from TRBV5-6 and TRBJ1-1; TRBD1 is a possible D gene (6 bases). This CDR3 reads CASSRDRRNTEAFF. The CDR3 DNA is TGTGCCAGCAGTCGCGACAGGAGAAACACTGAAGCTTTCTTT.